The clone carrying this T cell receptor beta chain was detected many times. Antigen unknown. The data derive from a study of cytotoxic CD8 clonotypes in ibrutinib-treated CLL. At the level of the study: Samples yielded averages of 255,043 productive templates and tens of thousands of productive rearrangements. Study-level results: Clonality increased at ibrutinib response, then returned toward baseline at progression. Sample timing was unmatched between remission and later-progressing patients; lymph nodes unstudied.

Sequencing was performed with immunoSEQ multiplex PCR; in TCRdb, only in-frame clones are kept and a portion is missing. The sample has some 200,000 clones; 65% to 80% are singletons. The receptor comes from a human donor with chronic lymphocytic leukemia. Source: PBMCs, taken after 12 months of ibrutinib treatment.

Here the CDR3 reads CASAGHIQYF. Here the CDR3 DNA reads TGTGCCTCCGCCGGACACATTCAGTACTTC. This chain links TRBV11-2 with TRBJ2-4; D remains ambiguous. V was shortened by 11 bases and J by 8 bases, with 10 bases between the two germline ends. From germline, CDR1 is SGHAT and CDR2 FQNNGV. The CDR3 is 10 residues long.